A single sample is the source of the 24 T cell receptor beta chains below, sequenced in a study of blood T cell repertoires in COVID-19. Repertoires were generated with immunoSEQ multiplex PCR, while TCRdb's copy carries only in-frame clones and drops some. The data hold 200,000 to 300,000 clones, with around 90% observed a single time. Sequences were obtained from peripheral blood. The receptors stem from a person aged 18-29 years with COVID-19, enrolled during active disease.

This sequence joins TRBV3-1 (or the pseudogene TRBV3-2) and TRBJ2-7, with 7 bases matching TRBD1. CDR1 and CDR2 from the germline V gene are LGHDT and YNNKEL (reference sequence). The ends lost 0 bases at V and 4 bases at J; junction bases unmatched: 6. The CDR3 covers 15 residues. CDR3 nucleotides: TGTGCCAGCAGCCAAGATCTGGCCAGGGGGTACGAGCAGTACTTC. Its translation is CASSQDLARGYEQYF.

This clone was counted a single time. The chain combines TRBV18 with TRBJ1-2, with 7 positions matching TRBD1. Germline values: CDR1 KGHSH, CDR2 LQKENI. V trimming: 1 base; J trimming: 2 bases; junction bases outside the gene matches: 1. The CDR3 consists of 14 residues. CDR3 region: CASSPQTGNYGYTF. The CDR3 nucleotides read TGTGCCAGCTCACCACAGACAGGGAACTATGGCTACACCTTC.

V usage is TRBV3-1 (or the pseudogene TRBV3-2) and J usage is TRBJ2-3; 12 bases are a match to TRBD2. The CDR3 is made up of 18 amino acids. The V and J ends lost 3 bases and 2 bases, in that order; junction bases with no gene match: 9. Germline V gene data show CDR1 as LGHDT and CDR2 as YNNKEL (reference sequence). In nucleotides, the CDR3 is TGTGCCAGCAGCCATCCCCCAGGACTAGCGGGGACCACAGATACGCAGTATTTT. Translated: CASSHPPGLAGTTDTQYF.

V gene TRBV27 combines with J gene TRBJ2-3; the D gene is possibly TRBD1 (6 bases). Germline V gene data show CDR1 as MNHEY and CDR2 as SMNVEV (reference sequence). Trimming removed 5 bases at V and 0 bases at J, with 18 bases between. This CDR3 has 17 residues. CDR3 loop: CASSPWGRGKSTDTQYF. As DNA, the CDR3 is TGTGCCAGCAGTCCTTGGGGCAGGGGCAAGAGCACAGATACGCAGTATTTT.

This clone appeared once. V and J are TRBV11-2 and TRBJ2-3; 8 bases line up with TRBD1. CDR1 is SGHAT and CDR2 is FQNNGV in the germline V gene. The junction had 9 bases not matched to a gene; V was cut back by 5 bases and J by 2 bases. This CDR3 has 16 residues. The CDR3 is CASSDRGRIDTDTQYF. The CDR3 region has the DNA TGTGCCAGCAGCGACAGGGGCCGCATTGACACAGATACGCAGTATTTT.

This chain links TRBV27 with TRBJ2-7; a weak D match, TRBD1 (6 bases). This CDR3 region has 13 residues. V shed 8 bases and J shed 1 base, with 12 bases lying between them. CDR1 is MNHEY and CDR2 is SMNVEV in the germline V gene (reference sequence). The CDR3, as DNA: TGTGCCAGCGGCCAGGGGCCGTCCTACGAGCAGTACTTC. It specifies CASGQGPSYEQYF.

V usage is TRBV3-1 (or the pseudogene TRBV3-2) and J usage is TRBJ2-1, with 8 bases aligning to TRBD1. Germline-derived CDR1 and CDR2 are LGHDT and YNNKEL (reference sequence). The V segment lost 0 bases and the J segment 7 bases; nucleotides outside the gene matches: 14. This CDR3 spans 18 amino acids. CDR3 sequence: CASSQERRETGAKNEQFF. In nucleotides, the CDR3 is TGTGCCAGCAGCCAAGAGAGAAGGGAGACAGGGGCGAAAAATGAGCAGTTCTTC.

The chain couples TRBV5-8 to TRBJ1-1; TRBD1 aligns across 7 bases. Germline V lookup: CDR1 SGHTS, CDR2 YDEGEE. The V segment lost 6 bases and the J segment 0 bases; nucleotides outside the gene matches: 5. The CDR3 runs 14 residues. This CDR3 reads CASTIRGLNTEAFF. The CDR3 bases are TGTGCCAGCACTATCAGGGGGTTGAACACTGAAGCTTTCTTT.

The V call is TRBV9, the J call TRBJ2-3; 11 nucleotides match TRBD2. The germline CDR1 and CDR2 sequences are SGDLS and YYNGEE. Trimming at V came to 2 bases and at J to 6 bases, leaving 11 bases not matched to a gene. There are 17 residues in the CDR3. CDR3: CASSVTGLAGGSDTQYF. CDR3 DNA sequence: TGTGCCAGCAGCGTCACCGGACTAGCGGGTGGGTCGGATACGCAGTATTTT.

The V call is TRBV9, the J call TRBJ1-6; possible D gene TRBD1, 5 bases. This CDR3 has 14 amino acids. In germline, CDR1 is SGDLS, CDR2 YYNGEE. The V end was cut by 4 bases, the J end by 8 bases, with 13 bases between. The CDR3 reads CASSIGQGDSPLHF. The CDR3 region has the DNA TGTGCCAGCAGCATAGGGCAGGGTGATTCACCCCTCCACTTT.

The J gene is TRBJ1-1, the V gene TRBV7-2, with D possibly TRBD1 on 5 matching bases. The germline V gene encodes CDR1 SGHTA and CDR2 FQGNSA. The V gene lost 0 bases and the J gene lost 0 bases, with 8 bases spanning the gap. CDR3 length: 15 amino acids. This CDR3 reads CASSLADSMNTEAFF. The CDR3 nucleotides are TGTGCCAGCAGCTTAGCAGACAGCATGAACACTGAAGCTTTCTTT.

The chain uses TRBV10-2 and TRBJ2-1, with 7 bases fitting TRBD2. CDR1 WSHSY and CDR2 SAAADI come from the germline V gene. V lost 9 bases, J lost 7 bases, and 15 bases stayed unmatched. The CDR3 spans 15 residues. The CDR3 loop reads CASCLGGGPSNEQFF. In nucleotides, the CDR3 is TGCGCCAGTTGCCTTGGGGGAGGGCCGAGTAATGAGCAGTTCTTC.

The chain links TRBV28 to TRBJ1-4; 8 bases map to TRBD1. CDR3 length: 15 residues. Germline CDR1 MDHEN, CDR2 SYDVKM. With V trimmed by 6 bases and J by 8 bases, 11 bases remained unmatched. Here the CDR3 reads CASSPTDREFEKLFF. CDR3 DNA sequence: TGTGCCAGCAGCCCTACGGACAGGGAGTTCGAAAAACTGTTTTTT.

Here the CDR3 DNA reads TGTGCCAGCAGCCTCGGGACAGGGGGCTCGGCCGAGCAGTACTTC. Its protein is CASSLGTGGSAEQYF. The chain couples TRBV5-6 to TRBJ2-7; 12 bases fit TRBD1. This CDR3 spans 15 amino acids. Germline V gives CDR1 SGHDT, CDR2 YYEEEE. The V and J ends lost 4 bases and 6 bases, in that order; junction bases with no gene match: 8.

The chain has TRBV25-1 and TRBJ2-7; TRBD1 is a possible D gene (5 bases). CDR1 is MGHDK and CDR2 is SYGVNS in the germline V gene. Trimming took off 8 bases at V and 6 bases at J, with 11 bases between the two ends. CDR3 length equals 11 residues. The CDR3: CASRGAAEQYF. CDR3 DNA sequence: TGTGCCAGCCGTGGGGCAGCCGAGCAGTACTTC.

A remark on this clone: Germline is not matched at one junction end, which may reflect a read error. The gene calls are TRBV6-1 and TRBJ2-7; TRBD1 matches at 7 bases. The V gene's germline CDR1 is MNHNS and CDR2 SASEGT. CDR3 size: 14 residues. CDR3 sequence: CASSEGQASYEQYF. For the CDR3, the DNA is TGTGCCAGCAGCGAAGGACAGGCCTCCTACGAGCAGTACTTC.

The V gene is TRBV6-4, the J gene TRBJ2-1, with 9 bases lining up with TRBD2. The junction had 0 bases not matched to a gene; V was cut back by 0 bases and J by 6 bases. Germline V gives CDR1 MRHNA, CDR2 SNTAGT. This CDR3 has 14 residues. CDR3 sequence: CASSDSSGSNEQFF. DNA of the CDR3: TGTGCCAGCAGTGACTCTAGCGGGAGCAATGAGCAGTTCTTC.

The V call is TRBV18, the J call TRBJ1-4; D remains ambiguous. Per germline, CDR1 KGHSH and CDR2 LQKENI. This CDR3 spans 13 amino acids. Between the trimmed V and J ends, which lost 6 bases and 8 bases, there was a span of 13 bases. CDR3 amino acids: CASSPRRDEKLFF. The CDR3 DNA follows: TGTGCCAGCTCCCCGCGGCGCGACGAAAAACTGTTTTTT. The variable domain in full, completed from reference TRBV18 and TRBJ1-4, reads NAGVMQNPRHLVRRRGQEARLRCSPMKGHSHVYWYRQLPEEGLKFMVYLQKENIIDESGMPKERFSAEFPKEGPSILRIQQVVRGDSAAYFCASSPRRDEKLFFGSGTQLSVL.

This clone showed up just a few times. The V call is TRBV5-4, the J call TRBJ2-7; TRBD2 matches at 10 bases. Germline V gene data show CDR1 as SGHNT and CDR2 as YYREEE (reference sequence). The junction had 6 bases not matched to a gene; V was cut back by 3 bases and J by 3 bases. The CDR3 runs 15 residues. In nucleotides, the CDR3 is TGTGCCAGCAGCTCAGGCTGGACTAGCGGCTACGAGCAGTACTTC. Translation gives CASSSGWTSGYEQYF.

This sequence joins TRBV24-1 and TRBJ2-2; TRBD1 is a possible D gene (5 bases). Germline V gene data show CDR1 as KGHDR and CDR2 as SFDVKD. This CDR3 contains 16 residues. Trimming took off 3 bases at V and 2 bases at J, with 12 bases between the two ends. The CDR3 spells CATSDPRQFNTGELFF. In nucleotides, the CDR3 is TGTGCCACCAGTGATCCTCGACAGTTCAACACCGGGGAGCTGTTTTTT.

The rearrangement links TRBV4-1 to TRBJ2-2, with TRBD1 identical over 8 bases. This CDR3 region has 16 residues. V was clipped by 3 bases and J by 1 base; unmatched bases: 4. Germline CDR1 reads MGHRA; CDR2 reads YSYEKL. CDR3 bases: TGCGCCAGCAGCCACGTGGGGACAGGGAACACCGGGGAGCTGTTTTTT. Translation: CASSHVGTGNTGELFF.

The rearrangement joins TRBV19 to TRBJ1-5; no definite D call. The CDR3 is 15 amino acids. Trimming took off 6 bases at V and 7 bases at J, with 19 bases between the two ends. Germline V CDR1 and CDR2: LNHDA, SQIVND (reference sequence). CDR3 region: CASSISYLGLQPQHF. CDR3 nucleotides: TGTGCCAGTAGCATTTCGTATTTAGGACTCCAGCCCCAGCATTTT. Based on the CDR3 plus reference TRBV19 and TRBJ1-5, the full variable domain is DGGITQSPKYLFRKEGQNVTLSCEQNLNHDAMYWYRQDPGQGLRLIYYSQIVNDFQKGDIAEGYSVSREKKESFPLTVTSAQKNPTAFYLCASSISYLGLQPQHFGDGTRLSIL.

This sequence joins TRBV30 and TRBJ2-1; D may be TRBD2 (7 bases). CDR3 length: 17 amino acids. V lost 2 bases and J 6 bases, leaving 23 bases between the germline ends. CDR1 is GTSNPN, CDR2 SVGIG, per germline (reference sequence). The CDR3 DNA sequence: TGTGCCTGGAGTCCCCCATCGGTCGGGGGGCTTTCCAATGAGCAGTTCTTC. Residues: CAWSPPSVGGLSNEQFF.

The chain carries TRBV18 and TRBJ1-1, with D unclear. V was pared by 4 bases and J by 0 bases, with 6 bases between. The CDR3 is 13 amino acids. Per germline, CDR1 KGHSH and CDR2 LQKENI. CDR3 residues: CASSQTVNTEAFF. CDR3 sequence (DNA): TGTGCCAGCTCACAAACAGTGAACACTGAAGCTTTCTTT.